This T cell receptor beta chain was recorded in a study of metastatic and nonmetastatic thyroid tumors. Study overall: Across peripheral blood and tumor or nodule tissue samples taken from malignant and benign thyroid patients, the repertoires were compared with one another.

Every patient underwent thyroid surgery untreated. The germline V and J ends were trimmed by 6 bases and 0 bases, with 12 bases remaining between them. Germline V lookup: CDR1 KGHDR, CDR2 SFDVKD. This CDR3 contains 15 residues. TCRdb ran MiXCR on the PCR reads. Here the sample spans about 18,000 clones, less than 30% being singletons. The origin of this receptor is a male donor with papillary thyroid cancer or a benign thyroid nodule (not recorded which). Some clones in this sample may be carry-over from other donors' samples. The chain carries TRBV24-1 and TRBJ2-3; D remains unclear. Sequences were obtained from tumor tissue. CDR3 residues: CATSPAPASTDTQYF. Here the CDR3 DNA reads TGTGCCACCAGTCCGGCACCGGCTAGCACAGATACGCAGTATTTT.